One and the same sample provided the 16 T cell receptor beta chains below, sequenced in a study of blood T cell repertoires in COVID-19. Assay used: immunoSEQ multiplex PCR; TCRdb lists only in-frame clones, some missing. Altogether some 500,000 clones are present, roughly nine tenths being singletons, with the ten largest covering 7.8%. Sequenced sample: peripheral blood. These receptors all come from a woman aged 50 to 60 with COVID-19, enrolled during active disease.

This chain uses TRBV27 with TRBJ1-5; D is undetermined. The CDR3 consists of 14 residues. V was pared by 4 bases and J by 0 bases, with 7 bases between. Germline CDR1 is MNHEY and CDR2 is SMNVEV (reference sequence). CDR3 amino acids: CASSSTYSNQPQHF. In DNA, the CDR3 is TGTGCCAGCAGTTCCACCTATAGCAATCAGCCCCAGCATTTT.

The chain carries TRBV19 and TRBJ1-1; maybe TRBD1 (6 bases). This CDR3 has 14 amino acids. V was clipped by 6 bases and J by 0 bases, with 11 bases between them. CDR1 is LNHDA, CDR2 SQIVND, per germline (reference sequence). The CDR3, as DNA: TGTGCCAGTAGAGGCCAGGGGATGAACACTGAAGCTTTCTTT. This translates into CASRGQGMNTEAFF.

CDR3 in DNA: TGTGCCTGGAGGGGAGCAGGGGGCAATCAGCCCCAGCATTTT. Residues: CAWRGAGGNQPQHF. This chain uses TRBV30 with TRBJ1-5; a weak D match, TRBD1 (6 bases). The CDR3 consists of 14 residues. Deletions cut 3 bases from V and 2 bases from J, with 11 bases between. Germline CDR1 and CDR2: GTSNPN and SVGIG (reference sequence).

The chain employs TRBV5-6 and TRBJ1-2; D unresolved. Trimming took 2 bases from V and 8 from J, leaving 13 bases between them. This CDR3 region has 13 residues. Germline lookup yields CDR1 SGHDT and CDR2 YYEEEE. In DNA form, the CDR3 reads TGTGCCAGCAGCTTAGGGAGGTCCCGGGGCTACACCTTC. It specifies CASSLGRSRGYTF.

J is TRBJ1-2 and V is TRBV6-6, with D possibly being TRBD1 (5 bases). Trimming removed 6 bases at V and 5 bases at J, with 19 bases between. The CDR3 length is 15 residues. Germline CDR1 is MNHNY and CDR2 is SVGAGI (reference sequence). CDR3 loop: CASSLHSRASYGYTF. The CDR3 DNA follows: TGTGCCAGCAGCTTGCACAGCAGGGCCTCTTATGGCTACACCTTC.

The CDR3 sequence is CASSRMGRRSAFF. For the CDR3, the DNA is TGTGCCAGCAGTCGAATGGGTCGGAGATCGGCTTTCTTT. The chain couples TRBV12-3 or TRBV12-4 to TRBJ1-1; D uncertain. V shed 5 bases and J shed 11 bases, with 18 bases lying between them. The CDR3 sequence is 13 residues long.

The rearrangement uses TRBV9 and TRBJ1-2; D is unclear. The germline CDR1 and CDR2 sequences are SGDLS and YYNGEE. The CDR3 runs to 13 residues. Trimming cost V 4 bases and J 2 bases, with 9 bases left between them. The CDR3 DNA reads TGTGCCAGCAGCCAGACACCAAACTATGGCTACACCTTC. Translating it yields CASSQTPNYGYTF. Using reference TRBV9 and TRBJ1-2 for the parts outside the CDR3, the full variable domain is DSGVTQTPKHLITATGQRVTLRCSPRSGDLSVYWYQQSLDQGLQFLIQYYNGEERAKGNILERFSAQQFPDLHSELNLSSLELGDSALYFCASSQTPNYGYTFGSGTRLTVV.

In this sample, this clone turned up a few times. V is TRBV5-4 and J is TRBJ1-1, with a weak D call TRBD1 (5 bases). Germline CDR1 is SGHNT and CDR2 is YYREEE (reference sequence). This CDR3 spans 16 amino acids. Trimming removed 4 bases from V and 0 bases from J, with 16 bases in between. CDR3 nucleotide sequence: TGTGCCAGCAGCCCACCAGACAGCTTTATGAACACTGAAGCTTTCTTT. It codes for CASSPPDSFMNTEAFF.

The V call is TRBV5-1, the J call TRBJ1-5, with D tentatively TRBD1 (5 bases). Trimming pared 3 bases from V and 8 bases from J, leaving 12 bases between. Germline assignment: CDR1 SGHRS and CDR2 YFSETQ. The CDR3 extends over 13 amino acids. The CDR3 region is CASSSGVEEPQHF. The CDR3 DNA sequence: TGCGCCAGCAGCTCGGGGGTCGAAGAGCCCCAGCATTTT.

V and J are TRBV6-2 or TRBV6-3 and TRBJ1-1; TRBD1 matches at 7 bases. Germline V lookup: CDR1 MNHEY, CDR2 SVGEGT. The CDR3 runs 15 residues. V lost 5 bases, J lost 0 bases, and 6 bases stayed unmatched. CDR3 coding DNA: TGTGCCAGCAGTCACGACAGGGAAATGAACACTGAAGCTTTCTTT. Translation gives CASSHDREMNTEAFF.

The chain uses TRBV13 and TRBJ2-5; TRBD1 might be the D (6 bases). Germline V gives CDR1 PRHDT, CDR2 FYEKMQ (reference sequence). This CDR3 has 13 residues. V lost 3 bases and J 4 bases, leaving 9 bases between the germline ends. CDR3 in DNA: TGTGCCAGCAGCTTGTGGGACACAGAGACCCAGTACTTC. It is translated as CASSLWDTETQYF.

The chain combines TRBV28 with TRBJ1-1; TRBD1 matches at 7 bases. The CDR3 has 14 amino acids. The V gene end was trimmed by 8 bases and the J gene end by 3 bases; junction bases not matched to a gene: 9. Germline V gene sequence: CDR1 MDHEN, CDR2 SYDVKM. In nucleotides, the CDR3 is TGTGCCAGCGGTCGACAGGGCTCGGACACTGAAGCTTTCTTT. It encodes CASGRQGSDTEAFF.

The chain employs TRBV20-1 and TRBJ1-4, with D uncertain. The V gene's germline CDR1 is DFQATT and CDR2 SNEGSKA (reference sequence). The CDR3 is 11 residues long. V gave up 6 bases and J gave up 5 bases, with 7 bases separating them. The DNA for the CDR3 is TGCAGTGCGACTCACAATGAAAAACTGTTTTTT. Its protein product is CSATHNEKLFF.

The chain combines TRBV4-1 with TRBJ2-2; TRBD1 matches 9 bases. Germline V gene lookup returns CDR1 MGHRA and CDR2 YSYEKL. J was trimmed by 4 bases and V by 7 bases; bases with no gene match: 10. The CDR3 has 16 residues. CDR3: CASTPDRGRSTGELFF. CDR3 nucleotide sequence: TGCGCCAGCACCCCGGACAGGGGACGTAGCACCGGGGAGCTGTTTTTT.

The CDR3 is CASSLGPAGGSYEQYF. CDR3 in DNA: TGTGCCAGCAGCCTGGGACCCGCCGGGGGTTCCTACGAGCAGTACTTC. The chain uses TRBV5-4 and TRBJ2-7, with D maybe TRBD2 (6 bases). Trimming shortened V by 4 bases and J by 1 base, and 18 bases separated the two germline ends. The CDR3 is made up of 16 amino acids. Germline V gene data show CDR1 as SGHNT and CDR2 as YYREEE (reference sequence).

As DNA, the CDR3 is TGTGCCAGCAGCCAAGAGTACAGGTTGAACACTGAAGCTTTCTTT. As protein: CASSQEYRLNTEAFF. V gene TRBV3-1 (or the pseudogene TRBV3-2) combines with J gene TRBJ1-1, with TRBD1 as a possible D gene (5 bases). Germline loops: CDR1 LGHDT, CDR2 YNNKEL (reference sequence). V was pared by 0 bases and J by 0 bases, with 8 bases between. The CDR3 is made up of 15 amino acids.